This entry describes one TCR beta chain. Time point given: persistent/refractory GD, antithyroid drugs over 5 years with positive TRAb. There was RNA extracted from PBMCs, and the TCR library was made from it. J lost 4 bases, V lost 0 bases, and 9 bases had no gene match. The CDR3 has 16 residues. Germline-derived CDR1 and CDR2 are LNHDA and SQIVND (reference sequence). This record belongs to a study of regulatory T cells in long-lasting Graves disease. With iRepertoire HTBI primers and Arm-PCR of CDR3 regions, TCR beta libraries were built. TCRdb passed the multiplex PCR reads through MiXCR, listing each CDR3 protein once. Here the sample spans about 310,000 distinct CDR3 sequences, 20% to 25% being singletons.

Sequencing used peripheral blood mononuclear cells (PBMCs), obtained when the disease was refractory, from a patient treated with antithyroid drugs. This TCR was recovered from a female donor with Graves disease. The rearrangement uses TRBV19 and TRBJ2-7; TRBD2 matches 7 bases. The CDR3: CASSIDVGGSRYEQYF. CDR3 DNA: TGTGCCAGTAGTATAGATGTCGGCGGGAGTAGGTACGAGCAGTACTTC. The full variable domain, in which reference TRBV19 and TRBJ2-7 provide the parts outside the CDR3, is DGGITQSPKYLFRKEGQNVTLSCEQNLNHDAMYWYRQDPGQGLRLIYYSQIVNDFQKGDIAEGYSVSREKKESFPLTVTSAQKNPTAFYLCASSIDVGGSRYEQYFGPGTRLTVT.